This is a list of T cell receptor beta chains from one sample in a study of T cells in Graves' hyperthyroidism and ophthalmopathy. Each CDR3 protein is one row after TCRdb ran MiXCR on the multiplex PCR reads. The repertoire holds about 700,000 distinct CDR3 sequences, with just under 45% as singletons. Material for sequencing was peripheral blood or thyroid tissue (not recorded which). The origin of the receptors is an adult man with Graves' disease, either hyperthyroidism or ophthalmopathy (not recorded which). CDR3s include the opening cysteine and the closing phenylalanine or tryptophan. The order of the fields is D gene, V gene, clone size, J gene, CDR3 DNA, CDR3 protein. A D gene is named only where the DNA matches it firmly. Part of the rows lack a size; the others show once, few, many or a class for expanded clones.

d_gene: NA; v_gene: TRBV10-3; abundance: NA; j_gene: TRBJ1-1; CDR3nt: TGCGCCAGCAGCTTGGGGGAGGGGGAGAGAACTGAAGCTTTCTTT; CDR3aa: CASSLGEGERTEAFF
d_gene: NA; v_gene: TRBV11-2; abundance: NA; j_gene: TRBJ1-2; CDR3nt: TGTGCCAGCAGCTTAGTCGGGGGGGGGCAGAACTTCTATGGCTACACCTTC; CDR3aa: CASSLVGGGQNFYGYTF
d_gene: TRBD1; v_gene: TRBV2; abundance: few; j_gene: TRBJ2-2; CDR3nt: TGTGCCAGCAGTCCCGCGGGACAGGGAAACACCGGGGAGCTGTTTTTT; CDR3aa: CASSPAGQGNTGELFF
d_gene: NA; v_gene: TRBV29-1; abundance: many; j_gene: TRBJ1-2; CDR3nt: TGCAGCGCCATGAAGGCAGAGTATGGCTACACCTTC; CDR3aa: CSAMKAEYGYTF
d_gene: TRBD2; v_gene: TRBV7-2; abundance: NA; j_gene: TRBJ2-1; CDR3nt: TGTGCCAGCAGGCTATTAGCGGGGGGAGGTGAGCAGTTCTTC; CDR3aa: CASRLLAGGGEQFF
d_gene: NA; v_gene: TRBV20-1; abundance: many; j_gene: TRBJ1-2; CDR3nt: TGCAGTGCGAAATCCCCGGATCTCTATGGCTACACCTTC; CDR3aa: CSAKSPDLYGYTF
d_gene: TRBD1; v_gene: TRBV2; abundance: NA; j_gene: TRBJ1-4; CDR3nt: TGTGCCAGCAGTGAAAGGGCGGACAGGGGCGGGGGGGAAAAACTGTTTTTT; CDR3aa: CASSERADRGGGEKLFF
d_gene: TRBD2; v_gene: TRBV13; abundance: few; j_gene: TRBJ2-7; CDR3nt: TGTGCCAGCAGCGGTACGACTAGCGGGAGTTTAGCCTACGAGCAGTACTTC; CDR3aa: CASSGTTSGSLAYEQYF
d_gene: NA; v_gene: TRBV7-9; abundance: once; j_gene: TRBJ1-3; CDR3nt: TGTGTCAGCAGCTCAAGAGGGCCTGCCTCTGGAAACACCATATATTTT; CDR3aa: CVSSSRGPASGNTIYF
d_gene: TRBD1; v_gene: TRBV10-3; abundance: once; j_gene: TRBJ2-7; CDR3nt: TGTGCCATCAGTCCGGGACAGGGGAAGGGGGCTTACGAGCAGTACTTC; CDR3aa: CAISPGQGKGAYEQYF
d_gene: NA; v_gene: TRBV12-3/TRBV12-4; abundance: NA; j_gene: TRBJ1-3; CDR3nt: TGTGCCAGCACCGGCGAAAACACCATATATTTT; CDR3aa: CASTGENTIYF
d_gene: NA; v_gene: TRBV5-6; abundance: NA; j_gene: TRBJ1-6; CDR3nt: TGTGCCAGCAGCCCACGCACCGGGAGGACGAATTCACCCCTCCACTTT; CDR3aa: CASSPRTGRTNSPLHF
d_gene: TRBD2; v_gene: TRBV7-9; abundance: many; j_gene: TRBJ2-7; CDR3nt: TGTGCCAGCAGCCGAGGAAGCGGGAGGCAGTACGAGCAGTACTTC; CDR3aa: CASSRGSGRQYEQYF
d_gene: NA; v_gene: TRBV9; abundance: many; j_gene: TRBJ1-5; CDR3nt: TGTGCCAGCAGCGTTACTGGGGGCAATCAGCCCCAGCATTTT; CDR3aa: CASSVTGGNQPQHF
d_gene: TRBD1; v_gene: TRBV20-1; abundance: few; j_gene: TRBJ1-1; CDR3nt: TGCAGTGCTAGCGGCGGACAGGGGCGGCGGGCTTTCTTT; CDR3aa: CSASGGQGRRAFF
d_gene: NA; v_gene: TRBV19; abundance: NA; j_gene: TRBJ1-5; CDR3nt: TGTGCCAGTAGTATTAGTGGGGCTAGCAATCAGCCCCAGCATTTT; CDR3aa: CASSISGASNQPQHF
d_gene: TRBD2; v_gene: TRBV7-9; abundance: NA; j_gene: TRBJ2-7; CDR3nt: TGTGCCAGCAGCTACCCGGGAGGGTCGGAGCGCAAGCAGTACTTC; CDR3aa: CASSYPGGSERKQYF
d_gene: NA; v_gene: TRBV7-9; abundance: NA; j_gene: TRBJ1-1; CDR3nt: TGTGCCAGCAGCTCAGCCGGGACATCCACTGAAGCTTTCTTT; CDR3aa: CASSSAGTSTEAFF
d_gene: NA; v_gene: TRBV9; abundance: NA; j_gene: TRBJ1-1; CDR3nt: TGTGCCAGCAGCGTAGGGGTTATTAACACTGAAGCTTTCTTT; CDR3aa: CASSVGVINTEAFF
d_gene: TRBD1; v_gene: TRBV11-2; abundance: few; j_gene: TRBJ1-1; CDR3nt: TGTGCCAGAGTGATACCAGGGGGGCGGTACACTGAAGCTTTCTTT; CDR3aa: CARVIPGGRYTEAFF
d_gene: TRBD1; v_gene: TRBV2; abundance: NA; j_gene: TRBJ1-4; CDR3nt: TGTGCCAGCACCTTGGACAGGGTGGAAAAACTGTTTTTT; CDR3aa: CASTLDRVEKLFF
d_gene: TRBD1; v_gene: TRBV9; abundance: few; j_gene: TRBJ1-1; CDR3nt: TGTGCCAGCAGCCCGGGACAGGGGGTGAACACTGAAGCTTTCTTT; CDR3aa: CASSPGQGVNTEAFF
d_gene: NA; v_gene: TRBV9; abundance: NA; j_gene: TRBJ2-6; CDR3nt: TGTGCCAGCAGCGGAGGTGCCCACAGGGCCGGGGCCAACGTCCTGACTTTC; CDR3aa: CASSGGAHRAGANVLTF
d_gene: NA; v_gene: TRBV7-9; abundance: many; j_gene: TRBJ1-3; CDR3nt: TGTGCCAGCACCGAGGTTGGGGGAAACACCATATATTTT; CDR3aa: CASTEVGGNTIYF
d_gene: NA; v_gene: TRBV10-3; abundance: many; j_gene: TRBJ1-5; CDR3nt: TGTGCCATCAGTGAGTTTCAGGGAAATCAGCCCCAGCATTTT; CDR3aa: CAISEFQGNQPQHF
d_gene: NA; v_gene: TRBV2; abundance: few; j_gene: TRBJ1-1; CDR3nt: TGTGCCAGCACCTTCGGACTTTTCACTGAAGCTTTCTTT; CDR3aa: CASTFGLFTEAFF
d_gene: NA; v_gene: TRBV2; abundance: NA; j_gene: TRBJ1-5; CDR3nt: TGTGCCAGCAGTGACATAGGGAGGCAGGGGATTCATTTT; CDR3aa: CASSDIGRQGIHF
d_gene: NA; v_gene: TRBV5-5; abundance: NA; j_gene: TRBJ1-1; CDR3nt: TGTGCCAGCAGCTTGGTTCCTATGGACACTGAAGCTTTCTTT; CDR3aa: CASSLVPMDTEAFF
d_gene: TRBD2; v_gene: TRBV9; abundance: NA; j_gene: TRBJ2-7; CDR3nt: TGTGCCAGCAGCCCCACGGGGGGTCGCGAGCAGTACTTC; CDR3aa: CASSPTGGREQYF
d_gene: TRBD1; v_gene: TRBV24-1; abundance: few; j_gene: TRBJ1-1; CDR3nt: TGTGCCACCAGTGATCCCATGACAGGGTCCGATGAAGCTTTCTTT; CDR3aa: CATSDPMTGSDEAFF
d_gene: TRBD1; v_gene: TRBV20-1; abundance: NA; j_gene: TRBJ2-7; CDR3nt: TGCAGTGCTAGAGATATACGGGGACAGGGGGTCTACGAGCAGTACTTC; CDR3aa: CSARDIRGQGVYEQYF
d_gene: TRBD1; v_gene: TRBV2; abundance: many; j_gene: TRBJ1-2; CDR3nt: TGTGCCAGCCACGAAGAGGACAGGGCTATTTATGGCTACACCTTC; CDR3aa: CASHEEDRAIYGYTF
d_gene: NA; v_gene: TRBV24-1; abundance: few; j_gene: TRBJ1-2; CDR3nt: TGTGCCAGCAGTGAAGCGGTCGCGGACTATGGCTACACCTTC; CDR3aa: CASSEAVADYGYTF
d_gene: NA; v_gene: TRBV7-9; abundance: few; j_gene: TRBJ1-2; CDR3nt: TGTGCCAGCAGCCCGACATCCGGGGAGGGCTACACCTTC; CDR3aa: CASSPTSGEGYTF
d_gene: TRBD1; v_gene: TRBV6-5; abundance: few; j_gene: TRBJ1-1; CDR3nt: TGTGCCAGCAGGCCGAACAGGGGGCAAGGCACTGAAGCTTTCTTT; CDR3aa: CASRPNRGQGTEAFF
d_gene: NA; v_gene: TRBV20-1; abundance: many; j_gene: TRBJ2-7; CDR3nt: TGCAGTGCGGAGACCGTCAACGAGCAGTACTTC; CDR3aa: CSAETVNEQYF
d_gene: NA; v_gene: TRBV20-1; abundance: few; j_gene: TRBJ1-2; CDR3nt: TGCAGTGCTACACTACTAGGGGTCGCCGGCTACACCTTC; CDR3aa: CSATLLGVAGYTF
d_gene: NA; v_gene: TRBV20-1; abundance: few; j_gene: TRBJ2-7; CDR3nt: TGCAGTGCTGGGAGCCGGGAGACCTACGAGCAGTACTTC; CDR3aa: CSAGSRETYEQYF
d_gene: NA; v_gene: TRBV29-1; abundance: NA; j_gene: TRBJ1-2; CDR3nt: TGCAGCTTACGAGGAATTGACAACTATGGCTACACCTTC; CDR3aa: CSLRGIDNYGYTF
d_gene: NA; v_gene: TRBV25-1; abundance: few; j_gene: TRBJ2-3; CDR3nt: TGTGCCAGCAGTGGAACAGCTTTCACAGATACGCAGTATTTT; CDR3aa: CASSGTAFTDTQYF
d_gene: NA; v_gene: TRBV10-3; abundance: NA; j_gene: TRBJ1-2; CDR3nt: TGTGCCAGCAGTGATCAGACAGGTTCACGTGGCTACACCTTC; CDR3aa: CASSDQTGSRGYTF
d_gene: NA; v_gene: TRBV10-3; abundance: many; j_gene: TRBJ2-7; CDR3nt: TGTGCCATCAGGGGGGACGGAGGGTACGAGCAGTACTTC; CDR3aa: CAIRGDGGYEQYF
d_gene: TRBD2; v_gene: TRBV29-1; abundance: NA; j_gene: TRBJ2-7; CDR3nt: TGCAGCGTCTATGGGACTAGCGGGAGAAACCACGAGCAGTACTTC; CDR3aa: CSVYGTSGRNHEQYF